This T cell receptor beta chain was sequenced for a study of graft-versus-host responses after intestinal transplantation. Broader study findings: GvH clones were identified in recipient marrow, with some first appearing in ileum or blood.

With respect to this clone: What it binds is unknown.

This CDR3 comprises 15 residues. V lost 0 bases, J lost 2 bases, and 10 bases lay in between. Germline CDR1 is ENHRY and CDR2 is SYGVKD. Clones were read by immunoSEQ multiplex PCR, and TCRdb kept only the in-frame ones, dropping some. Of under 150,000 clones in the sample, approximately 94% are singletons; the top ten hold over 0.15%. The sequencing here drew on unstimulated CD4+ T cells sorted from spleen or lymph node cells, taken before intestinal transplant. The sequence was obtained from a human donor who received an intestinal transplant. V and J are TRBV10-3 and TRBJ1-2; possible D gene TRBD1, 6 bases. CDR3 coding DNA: TGTGCCATCAGTGAGTCGGACAGAGGGAACTATGGCTACACCTTC. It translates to CAISESDRGNYGYTF.